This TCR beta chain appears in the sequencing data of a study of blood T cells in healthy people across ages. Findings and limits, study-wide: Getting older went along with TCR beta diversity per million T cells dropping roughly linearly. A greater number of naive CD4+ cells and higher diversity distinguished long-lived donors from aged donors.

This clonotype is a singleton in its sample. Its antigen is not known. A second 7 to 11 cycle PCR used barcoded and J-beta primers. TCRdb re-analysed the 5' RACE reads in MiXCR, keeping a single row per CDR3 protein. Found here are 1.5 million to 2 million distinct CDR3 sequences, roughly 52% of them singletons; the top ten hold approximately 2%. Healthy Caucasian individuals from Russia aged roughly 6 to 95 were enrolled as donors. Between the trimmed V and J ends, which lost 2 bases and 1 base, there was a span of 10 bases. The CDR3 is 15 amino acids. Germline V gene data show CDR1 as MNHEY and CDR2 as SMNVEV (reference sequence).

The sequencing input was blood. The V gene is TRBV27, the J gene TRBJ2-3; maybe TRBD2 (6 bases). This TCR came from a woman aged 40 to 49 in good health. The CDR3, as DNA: TGTGCCAGCAGTTTAGGGGGGTTCCGCACAGATACGCAGTATTTT. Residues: CASSLGGFRTDTQYF.